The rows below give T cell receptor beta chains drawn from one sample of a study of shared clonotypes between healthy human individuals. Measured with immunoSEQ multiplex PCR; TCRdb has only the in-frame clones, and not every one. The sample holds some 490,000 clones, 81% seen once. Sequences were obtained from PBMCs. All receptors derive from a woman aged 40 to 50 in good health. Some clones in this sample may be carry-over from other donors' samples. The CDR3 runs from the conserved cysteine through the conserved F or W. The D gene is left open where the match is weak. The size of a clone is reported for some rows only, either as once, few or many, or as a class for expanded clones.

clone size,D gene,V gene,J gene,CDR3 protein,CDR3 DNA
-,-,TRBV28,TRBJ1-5,CASSYPGDQPQHF,TGTGCCAGCAGTTATCCGGGGGACCAGCCCCAGCATTTT
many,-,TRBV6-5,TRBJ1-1,CASSVGSTEAFF,TGTGCCAGCAGCGTGGGGAGCACTGAAGCTTTCTTT
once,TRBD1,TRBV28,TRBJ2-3,CASSLSGTGTALTDTQYF,TGTGCCAGCAGTTTATCCGGGACAGGCACGGCACTCACAGATACGCAGTATTTT
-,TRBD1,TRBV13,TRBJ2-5,CASSRGQGPGETQYF,TGTGCCAGCAGCCGGGGACAGGGGCCGGGGGAGACCCAGTACTTC
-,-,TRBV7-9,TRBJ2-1,CASSFLDEGQFF,TGTGCCAGCAGCTTTCTGGACGAGGGGCAGTTCTTC
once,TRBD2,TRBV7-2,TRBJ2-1,CASSRTSGNINEQFF,TGTGCCAGCAGCCGAACTAGCGGGAACATCAATGAGCAGTTCTTC
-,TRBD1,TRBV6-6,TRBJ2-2,CASSPRDSQAVGELFF,TGTGCCAGCAGTCCCCGGGACAGCCAAGCAGTCGGGGAGCTGTTTTTT
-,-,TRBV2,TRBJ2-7,CASTVGGIGYEQYF,TGTGCCAGCACGGTCGGGGGCATCGGGTATGAGCAGTACTTC
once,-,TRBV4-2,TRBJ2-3,CASSQDRAASSTDTQYF,TGTGCTAGCAGCCAAGATCGGGCCGCATCTAGCACAGATACGCAGTATTTT
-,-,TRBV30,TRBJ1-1,CAWSVGGFVSEAFF,TGTGCCTGGAGTGTCGGAGGGTTCGTCTCTGAAGCTTTCTTT
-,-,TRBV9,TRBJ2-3,CASSVGREHTDTQYF,TGTGCCAGCAGCGTGGGCCGAGAACACACAGATACGCAGTATTTT
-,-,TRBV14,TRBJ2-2,CASSQGGHGPGELFF,TGTGCCAGCAGCCAAGGTGGACATGGGCCCGGGGAGCTGTTTTTT
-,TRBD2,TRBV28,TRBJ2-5,CASSVIAGASSTETQYF,TGTGCCAGCAGTGTAATAGCGGGAGCGAGTAGCACAGAGACCCAGTACTTC
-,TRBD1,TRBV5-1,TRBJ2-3,CASTDRGRADTQYF,TGCGCCAGCACCGACAGGGGGCGGGCAGATACGCAGTATTTT
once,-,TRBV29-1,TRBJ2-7,CSAGGGHPYEQYF,TGCAGCGCTGGGGGGGGACATCCCTACGAGCAGTACTTC
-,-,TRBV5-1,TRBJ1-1,CASSWAVDSLSEASF,TGCGCCAGCAGCTGGGCGGTTGACAGCCTGTCTGAAGCTTCCTTT
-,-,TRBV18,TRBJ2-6,CASSPSLGANVLTF,TGTGCCAGCTCACCCTCTCTTGGGGCCAACGTCCTGACTTTC
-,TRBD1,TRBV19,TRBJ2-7,CASSIDRDRVYEQYF,TGTGCCAGTAGTATAGATCGGGACAGGGTCTACGAGCAGTACTTC
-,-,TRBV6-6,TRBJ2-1,CASSYSDNEQFF,TGTGCCAGCAGTTACAGCGACAATGAGCAGTTCTTC
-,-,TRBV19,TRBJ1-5,CASSPVGTLSNQPQHF,TGTGCCAGTAGTCCTGTCGGGACACTAAGCAATCAGCCCCAGCATTTT
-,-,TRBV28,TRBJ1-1,CASTRWRGMNTEAFF,TGTGCCAGCACGAGGTGGCGGGGAATGAACACTGAAGCTTTCTTT
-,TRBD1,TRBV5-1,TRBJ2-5,CASSLADRVAEETQYF,TGCGCCAGCAGCTTGGCCGACAGGGTAGCTGAGGAGACCCAGTACTTC
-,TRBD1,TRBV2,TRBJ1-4,CASRGGQGNEKLFF,TGTGCCAGCAGGGGGGGACAGGGTAATGAAAAACTGTTTTTT
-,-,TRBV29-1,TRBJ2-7,CSVGVGGDEQYF,TGCAGCGTGGGCGTAGGGGGGGACGAGCAGTACTTC
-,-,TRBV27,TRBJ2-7,CASSLYYGTENYEQYF,TGTGCCAGCAGTTTATATTACGGGACGGAAAACTACGAGCAGTACTTC
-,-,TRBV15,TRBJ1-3,CATSIESNPGNTIYF,TGTGCCACCAGCATAGAGTCGAACCCTGGAAACACCATATATTTT
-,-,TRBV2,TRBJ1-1,CASSEGVDREAFF,TGTGCCAGCAGTGAAGGGGTTGACAGAGAAGCTTTCTTT